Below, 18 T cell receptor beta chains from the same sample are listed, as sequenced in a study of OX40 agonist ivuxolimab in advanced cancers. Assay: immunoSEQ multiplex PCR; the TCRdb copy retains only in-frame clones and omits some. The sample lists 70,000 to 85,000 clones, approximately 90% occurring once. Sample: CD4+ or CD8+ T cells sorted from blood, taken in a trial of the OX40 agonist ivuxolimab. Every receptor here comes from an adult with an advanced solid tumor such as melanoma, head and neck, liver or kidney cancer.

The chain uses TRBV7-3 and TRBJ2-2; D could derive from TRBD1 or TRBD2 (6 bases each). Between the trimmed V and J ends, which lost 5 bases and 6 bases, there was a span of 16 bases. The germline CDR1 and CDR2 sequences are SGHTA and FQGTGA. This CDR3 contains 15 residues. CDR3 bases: TGTGCCAGCAGCCCAATGGGGGGCGATGCCGGGGAGCTGTTTTTT. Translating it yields CASSPMGGDAGELFF.

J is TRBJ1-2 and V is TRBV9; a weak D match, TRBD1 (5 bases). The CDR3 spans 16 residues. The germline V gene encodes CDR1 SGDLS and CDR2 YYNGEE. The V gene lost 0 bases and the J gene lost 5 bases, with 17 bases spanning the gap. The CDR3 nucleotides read TGTGCCAGCAGCGTAGGGTCCGGGGCAAATTGGTATGGCTACACCTTC. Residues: CASSVGSGANWYGYTF.

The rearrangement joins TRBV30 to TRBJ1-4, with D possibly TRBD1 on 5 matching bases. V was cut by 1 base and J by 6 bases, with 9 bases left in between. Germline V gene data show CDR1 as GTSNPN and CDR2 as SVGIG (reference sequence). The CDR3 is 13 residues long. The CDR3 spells CAWSGGNYEKLFF. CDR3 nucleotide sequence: TGTGCCTGGAGTGGGGGGAATTATGAAAAACTGTTTTTT.

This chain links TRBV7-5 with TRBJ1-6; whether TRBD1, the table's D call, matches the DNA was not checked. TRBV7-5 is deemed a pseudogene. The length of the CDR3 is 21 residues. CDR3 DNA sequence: TGTGTCAGAAGCTTACTGTTCAGAGAGGACAGAGTTGGCACCACAAATTCACCCCTCCACTTT. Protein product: CVRSLLFREDRVGTTNSPLHF.

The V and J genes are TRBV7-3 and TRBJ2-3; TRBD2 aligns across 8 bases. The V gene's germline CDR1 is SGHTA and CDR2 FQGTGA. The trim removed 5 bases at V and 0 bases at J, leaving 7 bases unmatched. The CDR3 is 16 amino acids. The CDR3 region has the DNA TGTGCCAGCAGCCGCAGCGGGGGACCTAGCACAGATACGCAGTATTTT. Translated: CASSRSGGPSTDTQYF.

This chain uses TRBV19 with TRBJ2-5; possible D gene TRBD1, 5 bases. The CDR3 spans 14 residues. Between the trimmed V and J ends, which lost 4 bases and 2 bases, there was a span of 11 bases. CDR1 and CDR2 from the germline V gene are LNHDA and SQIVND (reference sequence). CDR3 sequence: CASSTRPGQETQYF. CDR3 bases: TGTGCCAGTAGTACCAGACCAGGGCAAGAGACCCAGTACTTC.

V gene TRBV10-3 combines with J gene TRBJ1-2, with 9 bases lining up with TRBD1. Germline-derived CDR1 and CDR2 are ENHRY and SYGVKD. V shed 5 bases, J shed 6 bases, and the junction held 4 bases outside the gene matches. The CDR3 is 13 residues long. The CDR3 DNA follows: TGTGCCATCAGTCTGGACAGGGGCGATGGCTACACCTTC. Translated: CAISLDRGDGYTF.

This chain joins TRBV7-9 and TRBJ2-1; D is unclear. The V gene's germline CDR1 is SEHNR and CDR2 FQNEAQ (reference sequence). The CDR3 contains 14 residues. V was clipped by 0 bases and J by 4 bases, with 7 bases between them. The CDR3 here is CASSLAVGYNEQFF. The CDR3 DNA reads TGTGCCAGCAGCTTAGCGGTTGGATACAATGAGCAGTTCTTC. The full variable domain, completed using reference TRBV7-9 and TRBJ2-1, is DTGVSQNPRHKITKRGQNVTFRCDPISEHNRLYWYRQTLGQGPEFLTYFQNEAQLEKSRLLSDRFSAERPKGSFSTLEIQRTEQGDSAMYLCASSLAVGYNEQFFGPGTRLTVL.

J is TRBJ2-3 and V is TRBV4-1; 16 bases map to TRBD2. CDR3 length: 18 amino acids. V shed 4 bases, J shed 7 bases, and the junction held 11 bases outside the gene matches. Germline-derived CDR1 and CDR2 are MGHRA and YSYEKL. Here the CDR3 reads CASSPTGTSGRAGNTQYF. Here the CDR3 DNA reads TGCGCCAGCAGCCCGACCGGGACTAGCGGGAGGGCGGGAAATACGCAGTATTTT.

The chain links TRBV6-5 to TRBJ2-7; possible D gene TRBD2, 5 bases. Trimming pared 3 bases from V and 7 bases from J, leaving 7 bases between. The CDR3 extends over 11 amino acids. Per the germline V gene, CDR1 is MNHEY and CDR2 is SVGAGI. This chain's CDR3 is CASSYRDEQYF. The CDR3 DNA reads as TGTGCCAGCAGTTATCGGGATGAGCAGTACTTC.

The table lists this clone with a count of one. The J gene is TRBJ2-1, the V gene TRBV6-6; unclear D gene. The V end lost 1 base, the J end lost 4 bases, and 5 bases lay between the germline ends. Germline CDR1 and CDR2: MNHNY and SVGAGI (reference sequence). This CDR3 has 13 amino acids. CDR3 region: CASSYFRYNEQFF. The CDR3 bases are TGTGCCAGCAGTTACTTCAGGTACAATGAGCAGTTCTTC.

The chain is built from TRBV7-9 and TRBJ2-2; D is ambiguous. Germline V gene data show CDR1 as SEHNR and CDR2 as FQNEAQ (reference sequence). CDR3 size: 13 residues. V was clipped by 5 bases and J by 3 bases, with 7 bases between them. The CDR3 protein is CASSTEHTGELFF. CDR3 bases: TGTGCCAGCAGCACCGAGCACACCGGGGAGCTGTTTTTT. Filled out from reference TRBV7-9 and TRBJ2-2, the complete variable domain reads DTGVSQNPRHKITKRGQNVTFRCDPISEHNRLYWYRQTLGQGPEFLTYFQNEAQLEKSRLLSDRFSAERPKGSFSTLEIQRTEQGDSAMYLCASSTEHTGELFFGEGSRLTVL.

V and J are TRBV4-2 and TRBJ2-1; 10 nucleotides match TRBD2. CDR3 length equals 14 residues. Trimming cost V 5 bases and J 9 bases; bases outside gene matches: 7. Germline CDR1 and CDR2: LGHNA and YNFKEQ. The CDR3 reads CASSTGTSVVEQFF. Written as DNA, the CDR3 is TGTGCCAGCAGCACCGGGACTAGCGTAGTTGAGCAGTTCTTC.

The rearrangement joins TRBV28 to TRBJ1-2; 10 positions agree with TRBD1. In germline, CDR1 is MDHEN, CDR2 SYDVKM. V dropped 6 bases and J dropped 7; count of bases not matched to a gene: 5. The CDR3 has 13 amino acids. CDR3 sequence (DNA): TGTGCCAGCAGCGCCGGGACAGGGGTTGGCTACACCTTC. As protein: CASSAGTGVGYTF.

CDR3 coding DNA: TGTGCCAGCAGGGAGCGGACTAGTGTCGATACGCAGTATTTT. Encoded protein: CASRERTSVDTQYF. This chain joins TRBV2 and TRBJ2-3; 7 bases line up with TRBD2. The CDR3 is 14 residues long. The V gene end was trimmed by 6 bases and the J gene end by 6 bases; junction bases not matched to a gene: 9. Germline CDR1 and CDR2: SNHLY and FYNNEI.

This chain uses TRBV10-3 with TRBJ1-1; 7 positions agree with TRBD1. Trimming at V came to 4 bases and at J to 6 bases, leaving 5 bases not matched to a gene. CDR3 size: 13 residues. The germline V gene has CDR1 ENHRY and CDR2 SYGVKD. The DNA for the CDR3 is TGTGCCATCAGTGGGAGGGGGCTCTCTGAAGCTTTCTTT. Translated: CAISGRGLSEAFF.

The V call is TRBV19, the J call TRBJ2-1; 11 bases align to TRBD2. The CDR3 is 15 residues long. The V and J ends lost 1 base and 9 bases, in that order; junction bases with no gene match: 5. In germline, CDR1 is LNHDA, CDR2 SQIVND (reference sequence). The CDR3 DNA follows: TGTGCCAGTAGTATAGGTAGCGGGGGGGCCGCTGAGCAGTTCTTC. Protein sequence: CASSIGSGGAAEQFF. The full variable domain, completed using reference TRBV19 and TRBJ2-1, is DGGITQSPKYLFRKEGQNVTLSCEQNLNHDAMYWYRQDPGQGLRLIYYSQIVNDFQKGDIAEGYSVSREKKESFPLTVTSAQKNPTAFYLCASSIGSGGAAEQFFGPGTRLTVL.

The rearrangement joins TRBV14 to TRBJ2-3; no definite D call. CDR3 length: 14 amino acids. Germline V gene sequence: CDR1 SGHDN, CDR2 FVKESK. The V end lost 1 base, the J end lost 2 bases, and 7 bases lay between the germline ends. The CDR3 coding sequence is TGTGCCAGCAGCCAAGTAACCCACACAGATACGCAGTATTTT. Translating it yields CASSQVTHTDTQYF.